This T cell receptor beta chain is drawn from a study of blood T cell repertoires in COVID-19. Participants spanned ages roughly 18 to 90 years and resided in about 24 US areas. Profiled with immunoSEQ multiplex PCR; TCRdb holds only in-frame clones, not every one. This table holds a few hundred thousand clones, approximately 90% found once. This clone was seen just once. Unmatched junction bases numbered 11, after V lost 5 bases and J lost 16 bases. This CDR3 is 13 amino acids long. The sequence was collected from a human donor in a cohort exposed to, infected with or recovered from COVID-19 (not recorded which). The donor label of this sample is uncertain. The specimen sequenced was PBMCs or T cells enriched from blood (not recorded which). J is TRBJ2-1 and V is TRBV12-3 or TRBV12-4; 10 bases agree with TRBD2. CDR3 DNA: TGTGCCAGCAGTCAAAGCGGGGGGGCCGCCGATTTCTTC. Its translation: CASSQSGGAADFF.